Listed here are 13 T cell receptor beta chains from one sample, sequenced in a study of T cell changes during pregnancy in multiple sclerosis. The method was immunoSEQ multiplex PCR; TCRdb's version includes in-frame clones alone and lacks a portion of them. The sample lists under 55,000 clones, approximately 91% occurring once. Source: CD4+ T cells from peripheral blood mononuclear cells, taken after pregnancy. All receptors derive from a female donor in good health, enrolled as a control in a pregnancy study.

The chain employs TRBV5-1 and TRBJ2-4, with TRBD1 matching over 7 bases. The CDR3 runs 16 residues. Germline CDR1 is SGHRS and CDR2 is YFSETQ. The ends lost 3 bases at V and 7 bases at J; junction bases unmatched: 13. CDR3 bases: TGCGCCAGCAGCTCCGCCGGGTCAAGGGGGCCGAACATTCAGTACTTC. This encodes CASSSAGSRGPNIQYF.

This chain uses TRBV5-1 with TRBJ2-7, with 12 bases lining up with TRBD1. Germline V gives CDR1 SGHRS, CDR2 YFSETQ. This CDR3 is built from 18 residues. V shed 3 bases, J shed 0 bases, and the junction held 10 bases outside the gene matches. CDR3 loop: CASSSGTGGAGSSYEQYF. CDR3 nucleotides: TGCGCCAGCAGCTCCGGGACAGGGGGCGCGGGGAGCTCCTACGAGCAGTACTTC.

The chain links TRBV29-1 to TRBJ1-1, with D possibly being TRBD1 (5 bases). V lost 6 bases and J lost 1, with 9 bases in between. Looked up from germline, CDR1 is SQVTM and CDR2 is ANQGSEA. The CDR3 loop spans 12 amino acids. The CDR3: CSVFTGNTEAFF. CDR3 in DNA: TGCAGCGTCTTTACAGGGAACACTGAAGCTTTCTTT.

The J gene is TRBJ2-1, the V gene TRBV4-1, with 10 bases lining up with TRBD1. The CDR3 has 16 amino acids. Germline V gives CDR1 MGHRA, CDR2 YSYEKL. With 4 bases clipped from V and 6 bases from J, the junction kept 9 bases outside the gene matches. The CDR3 nucleotides read TGCGCCAGCAGCCCCCCCCGGGACAGGGGTGGCAATGAGCAGTTCTTC. As protein: CASSPPRDRGGNEQFF.

The chain links TRBV5-1 to TRBJ1-2; 8 positions match TRBD1. V shed 4 bases, J shed 8 bases, and the junction held 19 bases outside the gene matches. Germline V gene lookup returns CDR1 SGHRS and CDR2 YFSETQ. The CDR3 sequence is 17 residues long. Here the CDR3 DNA reads TGCGCCAGCAGCCCTGGGAGGACAGGGAGACCTTCGATGGGCTACACCTTC. It specifies CASSPGRTGRPSMGYTF.

This chain uses TRBV7-6 with TRBJ2-1, with D perhaps TRBD2 (5 bases). Per germline, CDR1 SGHVS and CDR2 FNYEAQ. Trimming took off 5 bases at V and 7 bases at J, with 12 bases between the two ends. The CDR3 totals 13 residues. The CDR3 coding sequence is TGTGCCAGCAGCGATGGACTTGTGAATGAGCAGTTCTTC. The encoded protein is CASSDGLVNEQFF.

V gene TRBV19 combines with J gene TRBJ1-2, with 8 bases aligning to TRBD1. Germline V gives CDR1 LNHDA, CDR2 SQIVND (reference sequence). CDR3 length: 15 residues. Trimming at V came to 2 bases and at J to 8 bases, leaving 10 bases not matched to a gene. CDR3 sequence (DNA): TGTGCCAGTAGTATACCCCGGGACAGGATATACGGCTACACCTTC. Its translation is CASSIPRDRIYGYTF.

The chain uses TRBV11-2 and TRBJ2-1; TRBD2 might be the D (5 bases). The ends were cut back, 5 bases at V and 4 bases at J, with 12 bases in the middle. The CDR3 extends over 14 amino acids. Per the germline V gene, CDR1 is SGHAT and CDR2 is FQNNGV. In DNA, the CDR3 is TGTGCCAGCAGCGGGCTTGGCGGGTACAATGAGCAGTTCTTC. It is translated as CASSGLGGYNEQFF.

J is TRBJ1-1 and V is TRBV2; 8 bases are a match to TRBD1. This CDR3 has 12 amino acids. The trim removed 6 bases at V and 10 bases at J, leaving 7 bases unmatched. Germline V gives CDR1 SNHLY, CDR2 FYNNEI. CDR3 bases: TGTGCCAGCAGGATCGGACAGGGAGTAGCTTTCTTT. Translating gives CASRIGQGVAFF.

The chain joins TRBV4-1 to TRBJ1-1; D is uncertain. CDR3 size: 16 residues. Deletions cut 1 base from V and 0 bases from J, with 12 bases between. Germline assignment: CDR1 MGHRA and CDR2 YSYEKL. The CDR3 reads CASSQGVAALNTEAFF. In DNA, the CDR3 is TGCGCCAGCAGCCAAGGAGTAGCGGCCTTGAACACTGAAGCTTTCTTT.

This clone was found once. The rearrangement joins TRBV7-9 to TRBJ2-7; possibly TRBD2 for D (6 bases). V was clipped by 5 bases and J by 3 bases, with 11 bases between them. Germline V gene sequence: CDR1 SEHNR, CDR2 FQNEAQ (reference sequence). This CDR3 has 13 residues. DNA for the CDR3: TGTGCCAGCAGCAAAGCGGGTGTCTACGAGCAGTACTTC. This sequence encodes CASSKAGVYEQYF.

Comment on this clone: Other nucleotide sequences from this sample produce the same CDR3. V and J are TRBV5-4 and TRBJ2-6, with D possibly TRBD2 on 5 matching bases. The germline CDR1 and CDR2 sequences are SGHNT and YYREEE (reference sequence). Trimming cost V 4 bases and J 1 base, with 9 bases left between them. This CDR3 contains 15 residues. CDR3 sequence reads: CASSPGGSGANVLTF. In nucleotides, the CDR3 is TGTGCCAGCAGCCCGGGCGGGTCTGGGGCCAACGTCCTGACTTTC.

There are a few counts of this clone. This chain links TRBV28 with TRBJ1-4, with 8 bases lining up with TRBD1. Trimming at V came to 4 bases and at J to 6 bases, leaving 7 bases not matched to a gene. The CDR3 loop spans 15 amino acids. Germline CDR1 MDHEN, CDR2 SYDVKM. In DNA, the CDR3 is TGTGCCAGCAGTTCGATCGGACAGGGTTATGAAAAACTGTTTTTT. This encodes CASSSIGQGYEKLFF.